Sequencing of this T cell receptor (beta chain) was carried out in a study of PD-1 blockade in mismatch repair-deficient tumors (dated by TCRdb to 2017 to 2019). About the investigation overall: The trial enrolled about 90 consecutive patients with more than ten mismatch repair-deficient cancer types between September 2013 and September 2016, all previously treated and progressing. Tumor-associated T cell clones in the peripheral blood of patients responding to PD-1 blockade were tracked using deep sequencing of TCR CDR3 regions. On the study overall, not on this receptor specifically: Tumor-resident clones, often undetectable in blood before treatment, expanded rapidly after pembrolizumab and then contracted, generally before radiologic responses.

For every enrolled patient, mismatch repair deficiency was confirmed by either polymerase chain reaction or immunohistochemistry. TCR sequencing was performed for three patients who responded to pembrolizumab therapy. Pembrolizumab PD-1 blockade was prospectively tested in advanced mismatch repair-deficient cancers, regardless of tissue of origin, in the phase II trial. Serial peripheral blood T cell samples were collected before and at multiple times after starting PD-1 blockade. Blood sampling time points were reported as weeks after the first dose of pembrolizumab. The library was prepared using the immunoSEQ multiplex PCR assay. TCRdb stores this immuneACCESS table with in-frame sequences only. Part of the clones is absent; in the studies checked, under half of the shortfall reflects unresolved V genes, and no reason is known for the rest. The sample table contains some 120,000 clones; only one count was recorded for over 60% of them. 4% to 6% of the sample is taken by the ten largest.

The CDR3 numbers 15 residues from cysteine through phenylalanine. The DNA shown is the 45-base CDR3, in frame from base 1. CDR1 and CDR2 were assigned from the germline V gene as SGHAT and FQNNGV. The germline ends are 17 bases apart after V is trimmed by 5 bases and J by 4 bases. In regard to this clone: Its antigen is not yet known. Base qualities are not at hand, and no much larger clone is one base apart.

The rearrangement combines TRBV11-2 with TRBJ1-1, and perhaps TRBD1 as D gene, on 5 matching bases. The source of this sequence is an adult with mismatch repair-deficient cancer. Sequencing used peripheral blood, obtained roughly 13 months after starting pembrolizumab. CDR3 region: CASSPSQGDGTEAFF. The sequenced DNA: TGTGCCAGCAGCCCCTCTCAGGGCGACGGCACTGAAGCTTTCTTT. The reference TRBV11-2 and TRBJ1-1 proteins fill in what lies around the CDR3, so the full variable domain reads EAGVAQSPRYKIIEKRQSVAFWCNPISGHATLYWYQQILGQGPKLLIQFQNNGVVDDSQLPKDRFSAERLKGVDSTLKIQPAKLEDSAVYLCASSPSQGDGTEAFFGQGTRLTVV.